This record looks at one T cell receptor (beta chain) sequence and its context. The junction had 14 bases not matched to a gene; V was cut back by 4 bases and J by 7 bases. The germline V gene encodes CDR1 SGHTA and CDR2 FQGNSA. The CDR3 is 17 residues long. This sample was taken from a study of identical twins. Each CDR3 protein gets one entry after TCRdb re-called the 5' RACE reads with MiXCR. The table records more than 650,000 distinct CDR3 sequences, 5.5% to 6.5% of them present only once. The chain links TRBV7-2 to TRBJ2-1; TRBD2 aligns across 9 bases. The sequence derives from a man aged 18 to 30 in good health. Sequenced sample: naive T cells sorted from blood. Here the CDR3 reads CASSSPGLAPPRNEQFF. The CDR3 DNA follows: TGTGCCAGCAGCTCCCCGGGACTAGCTCCTCCGAGGAATGAGCAGTTCTTC.